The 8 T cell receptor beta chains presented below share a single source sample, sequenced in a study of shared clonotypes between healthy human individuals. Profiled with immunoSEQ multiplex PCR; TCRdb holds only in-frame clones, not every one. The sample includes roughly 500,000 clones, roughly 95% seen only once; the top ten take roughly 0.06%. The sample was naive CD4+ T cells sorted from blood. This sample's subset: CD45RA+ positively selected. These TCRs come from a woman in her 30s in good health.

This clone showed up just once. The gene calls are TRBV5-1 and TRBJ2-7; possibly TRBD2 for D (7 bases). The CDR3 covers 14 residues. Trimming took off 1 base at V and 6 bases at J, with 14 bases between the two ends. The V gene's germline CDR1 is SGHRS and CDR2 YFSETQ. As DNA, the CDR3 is TGCGCCAGCAGCTTGACGGGGAGGGGGTCCGAGCAGTACTTC. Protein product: CASSLTGRGSEQYF.

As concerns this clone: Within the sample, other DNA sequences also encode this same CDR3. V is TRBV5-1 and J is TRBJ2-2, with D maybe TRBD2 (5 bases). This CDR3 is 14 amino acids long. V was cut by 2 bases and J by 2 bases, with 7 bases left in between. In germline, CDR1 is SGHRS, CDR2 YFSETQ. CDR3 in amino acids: CASSFRGNTGELFF. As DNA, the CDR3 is TGCGCCAGCAGCTTTCGGGGAAACACCGGGGAGCTGTTTTTT. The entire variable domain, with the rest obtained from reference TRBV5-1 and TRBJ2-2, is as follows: KAGVTQTPRYLIKTRGQQVTLSCSPISGHRSVSWYQQTPGQGLQFLFEYFSETQRNKGNFPGRFSGRQFSNSRSEMNVSTLELGDSALYLCASSFRGNTGELFFGEGSRLTVL.

The CDR3 sequence: CASSPQGLGGELFF. For the CDR3, the DNA is TGTGCCAGCAGCCCCCAGGGATTGGGCGGGGAGCTGTTTTTT. The gene calls are TRBV7-3 and TRBJ2-2; a possible D gene is TRBD1 (5 bases). V lost 5 bases and J lost 7, with 14 bases in between. CDR1 and CDR2 (germline): SGHTA, FQGTGA. The CDR3 spans 14 residues.

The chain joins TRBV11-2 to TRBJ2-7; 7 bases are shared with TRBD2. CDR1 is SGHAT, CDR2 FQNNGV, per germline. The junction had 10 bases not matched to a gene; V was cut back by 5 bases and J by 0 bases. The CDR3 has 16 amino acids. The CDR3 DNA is TGTGCCAGCAGCCAAGTGGCTAGCGGAGACTCCTACGAGCAGTACTTC. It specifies CASSQVASGDSYEQYF.

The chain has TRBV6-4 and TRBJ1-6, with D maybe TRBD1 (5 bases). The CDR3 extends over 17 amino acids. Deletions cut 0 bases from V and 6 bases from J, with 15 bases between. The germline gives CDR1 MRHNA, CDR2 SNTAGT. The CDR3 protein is CASSDSSWGSSNSPLHF. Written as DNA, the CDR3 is TGTGCCAGCAGTGACTCGAGTTGGGGGAGTAGTAATTCACCCCTCCACTTT.

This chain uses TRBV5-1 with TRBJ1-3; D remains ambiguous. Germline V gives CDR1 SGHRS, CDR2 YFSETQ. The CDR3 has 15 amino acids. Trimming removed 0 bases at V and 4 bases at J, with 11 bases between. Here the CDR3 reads CASSLVPETGNTIYF. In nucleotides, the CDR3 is TGCGCCAGCAGCTTGGTTCCGGAGACCGGAAACACCATATATTTT.

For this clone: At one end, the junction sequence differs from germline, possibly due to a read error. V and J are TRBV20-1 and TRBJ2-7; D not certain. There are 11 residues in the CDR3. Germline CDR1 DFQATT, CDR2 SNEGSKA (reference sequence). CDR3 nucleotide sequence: TGCAGTCCGCTAGAAGGGCAGGCCCCCCACTTC. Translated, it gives CSPLEGQAPHF.

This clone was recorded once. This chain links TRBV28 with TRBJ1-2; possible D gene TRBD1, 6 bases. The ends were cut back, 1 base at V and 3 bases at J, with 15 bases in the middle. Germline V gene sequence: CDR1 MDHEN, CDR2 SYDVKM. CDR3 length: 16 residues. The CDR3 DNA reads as TGTGCCAGCAGTTTATCCCTCGGGGGCGCGGACTATGGCTACACCTTC. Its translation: CASSLSLGGADYGYTF.